This TCR beta chain was sequenced during a study of persistence of HIV-infected CD4 T cells. With regard to this clone: The antigen is undetermined.

In germline, CDR1 is SNHLY, CDR2 FYNNEI. After removal of 6 bases from V and 8 bases from J, the junction contained 10 bases not matched to a gene. The CDR3 loop spans 16 amino acids. Sequencing used immunoSEQ version 4 in survey mode. The method was immunoSEQ multiplex PCR; TCRdb's version includes in-frame clones alone and lacks a portion of them. The sample shows roughly 35,000 clones, more than 70% of them seen only once. The stimulus was lysate of CMV-infected fibroblasts, approximately 9.6 ug/mL. CD40L-negative CD69-negative CD45RO-high memory CD4+ T cells were sorted as populations depleted of antigen-responding cells. For around 17 hours, CD8-depleted PBMCs received anti-CD28/CD49d costimulation, a CD40-blocking antibody and enfuvirtide.

The chain carries TRBV2 and TRBJ1-6, with 10 bases that match TRBD1. This material consisted of CD4+ T cells sorted from PBMCs after approximately 19-hour stimulation, taken from a patient who received antiretroviral therapy. The receptor comes from an adult man with HIV who was CMV-seropositive. The CDR3 nucleotides are TGTGCCAGCAGCTTAATTGGTGGGACAGGGGATTCACCCCTCCACTTT. Translation: CASSLIGGTGDSPLHF.